Shown below are 7 T cell receptor beta chains from a single sample sequenced in a study of blood T cells in healthy people across ages. A J-beta primer mix and a sample-barcoded 5' primer were used in a second PCR of about 7 to 12 cycles. TCRdb ran MiXCR on the 5' RACE reads and lists one entry per CDR3 protein. This sample has more than 650,000 distinct CDR3 sequences, with roughly 26% found just once. These data were likewise used in another study, on T cells of mothers and their children.

The sequenced material came from blood. All receptors come from a boy between 10 and 17 years old in good health.

Comments on this clonotype: At one end the junction does not follow the germline gene, possibly because of a read error. The J gene is TRBJ2-5, the V gene TRBV5-1, with unresolved D. Germline CDR1 is SGHRS and CDR2 is YFSETQ. CDR3 length: 14 residues. In DNA, the CDR3 is TGCACCAGCAGCCCATCTGACACCCAAGAGACCCAGTACTTC. Its protein product is CTSSPSDTQETQYF.

The gene calls are TRBV3-1 and TRBJ1-5; D gene uncertain. This CDR3 region has 13 residues. The V gene lost 2 bases and the J gene lost 7 bases, with 9 bases spanning the gap. From germline, CDR1 is LGHDT and CDR2 YNNKEL (reference sequence). CDR3 coding DNA: TGTGCCAGCAGCCAACTACAGACCCAGCCCCAGCATTTT. Translated, it gives CASSQLQTQPQHF.

This clonotype was seen a few times. The gene calls are TRBV30 and TRBJ2-3; D remains ambiguous. The CDR3 sequence is 16 residues long. Germline lookup yields CDR1 GTSNPN and CDR2 SVGIG (reference sequence). Trimming cost V 5 bases and J 2 bases, with 20 bases left between them. The chain's CDR3 is CAWAIPGPVPTDTQYF. Written as DNA, the CDR3 is TGTGCCTGGGCCATCCCCGGACCCGTCCCCACAGATACGCAGTATTTT.

This clonotype has ten or more counts. V is TRBV10-2 and J is TRBJ2-7; D is perhaps TRBD1 (5 bases). The CDR3 has 13 amino acids. CDR1 is WSHSY and CDR2 is SAAADI in the germline V gene. V lost 4 bases to trimming and J lost 5 bases, with 12 bases between them. CDR3 coding DNA: TGCGCCAGCAGTGTTGACAGATCCAACGAGCAGTACTTC. Its protein is CASSVDRSNEQYF.

This clonotype has a handful of counts. This rearrangement joins TRBV10-2 to TRBJ1-2, with no clear D. Germline V gene lookup returns CDR1 WSHSY and CDR2 SAAADI. Trimming pared 6 bases from V and 1 base from J, leaving 15 bases between. The CDR3 runs to 15 residues. CDR3 bases: TGCGCCAGCAGCTCACCTGACAACCTTAACTATGGCTACACCTTC. Amino acid sequence: CASSSPDNLNYGYTF.

This clonotype was observed a few times. The chain employs TRBV14 and TRBJ2-6; D gene ambiguous. The CDR3 runs 15 residues. CDR1 SGHDN and CDR2 FVKESK come from the germline V gene. Trimming removed 6 bases from V and 0 bases from J, with 9 bases in between. The CDR3 loop reads CASRALGSGANVLTF. The CDR3 nucleotides read TGTGCCAGCAGGGCATTGGGCTCTGGGGCCAACGTCCTGACTTTC.

This clonotype has only a few counts. This chain joins TRBV11-2 and TRBJ2-1; D uncertain. V was cut by 6 bases and J by 6 bases, with 6 bases left in between. CDR1 and CDR2 (germline): SGHAT, FQNNGV. The CDR3 has 11 amino acids. The chain's CDR3 is CASRWANEQFF. CDR3 bases: TGTGCCAGCAGGTGGGCCAATGAGCAGTTCTTC.